Listed below are T cell receptor beta chains from one sample, sequenced in a study of T cell changes during pregnancy in multiple sclerosis. Sequencing used immunoSEQ multiplex PCR; TCRdb keeps in-frame clones, though not all of them. This sample has approximately 70,000 clones, with 90% to 95% found just once. The starting material was peripheral blood, obtained in the first trimester of pregnancy. These receptors were taken from a female donor in good health, enrolled as a control in a pregnancy study. CDR3s include the opening cysteine and the closing phenylalanine or tryptophan. The order of the fields is clone size, V gene, J gene, D gene, CDR3 protein, CDR3 DNA. A D gene is named only where the DNA matches it firmly. Size is stated for part of the rows, as once, few or many counts, or as a class when the clone is expanded.

clone size: once
V gene: TRBV28
J gene: TRBJ2-7
D gene: .
CDR3 protein: CASSRTAREQYF
CDR3 DNA: TGTGCCAGCAGTCGTACAGCCCGGGAGCAGTACTTC

clone size: few
V gene: TRBV2
J gene: TRBJ1-1
D gene: .
CDR3 protein: CASSDPDRPLF
CDR3 DNA: TGTGCCAGCAGTGATCCCGACAGGCCCCTTTTT

clone size: .
V gene: TRBV11-2
J gene: TRBJ2-2
D gene: TRBD2
CDR3 protein: CASTPRGSGRGELFF
CDR3 DNA: TGTGCCAGCACCCCCAGGGGTAGCGGGAGGGGGGAGCTGTTTTTT

clone size: few
V gene: TRBV19
J gene: TRBJ1-2
D gene: TRBD1
CDR3 protein: CASSHRGPNYGYTF
CDR3 DNA: TGTGCCAGTAGCCACAGGGGGCCTAACTATGGCTACACCTTC

clone size: .
V gene: TRBV5-5
J gene: TRBJ2-5
D gene: TRBD1
CDR3 protein: CASSLTGDQETQYF
CDR3 DNA: TGTGCCAGCAGCTTGACAGGGGACCAAGAGACCCAGTACTTC

clone size: .
V gene: TRBV13
J gene: TRBJ2-7
D gene: .
CDR3 protein: CASSALPGASDEQYF
CDR3 DNA: TGTGCCAGCAGCGCACTGCCGGGAGCCTCCGACGAGCAGTACTTC

clone size: .
V gene: TRBV19
J gene: TRBJ1-1
D gene: TRBD1
CDR3 protein: CASVRQGVNTEAFF
CDR3 DNA: TGTGCCAGCGTTAGACAGGGGGTCAACACTGAAGCTTTCTTT

clone size: .
V gene: TRBV6-4
J gene: TRBJ2-3
D gene: TRBD1
CDR3 protein: CASSLGQGTDTQYF
CDR3 DNA: TGTGCCAGCAGTTTGGGACAGGGTACAGATACGCAGTATTTT

clone size: .
V gene: TRBV10-3
J gene: TRBJ2-3
D gene: .
CDR3 protein: CAIGQTLYSDTQYF
CDR3 DNA: TGTGCCATCGGGCAGACGTTGTATTCAGATACGCAGTATTTT

clone size: .
V gene: TRBV5-6
J gene: TRBJ1-2
D gene: TRBD1
CDR3 protein: CASSRRSGTVDGYTF
CDR3 DNA: TGTGCCAGCAGCCGCAGGTCGGGGACAGTTGACGGCTACACCTTC

clone size: .
V gene: TRBV4-2
J gene: TRBJ2-2
D gene: TRBD2
CDR3 protein: CASSPNGAGAKTGELFF
CDR3 DNA: TGTGCCAGCAGCCCTAACGGGGCGGGAGCTAAAACCGGGGAGCTGTTTTTT

clone size: .
V gene: TRBV5-5
J gene: TRBJ2-2
D gene: TRBD1
CDR3 protein: CASSLYLPGQGGGELFF
CDR3 DNA: TGTGCCAGCAGCTTGTACCTTCCGGGACAGGGGGGCGGGGAGCTGTTTTTT

clone size: .
V gene: TRBV11-2
J gene: TRBJ2-7
D gene: TRBD2
CDR3 protein: CASSLTWRELGYEQYF
CDR3 DNA: TGTGCCAGCAGCTTAACCTGGCGGGAGCTTGGGTACGAGCAGTACTTC

clone size: .
V gene: TRBV9
J gene: TRBJ2-1
D gene: TRBD1
CDR3 protein: CASSVVGTGGWDEQFF
CDR3 DNA: TGTGCCAGCAGCGTAGTTGGGACAGGGGGCTGGGATGAGCAGTTCTTC

clone size: .
V gene: TRBV7-9
J gene: TRBJ2-7
D gene: .
CDR3 protein: CASSLAYTEQYF
CDR3 DNA: TGTGCCAGCAGCTTAGCGTACACCGAGCAGTACTTC

clone size: .
V gene: TRBV28
J gene: TRBJ2-7
D gene: TRBD2
CDR3 protein: CASSGWTSGRSYEQYF
CDR3 DNA: TGTGCCAGCAGTGGGTGGACTAGCGGGAGATCCTACGAGCAGTACTTC

clone size: .
V gene: TRBV5-1
J gene: TRBJ2-7
D gene: TRBD2
CDR3 protein: CASSFGTSGSHEQYF
CDR3 DNA: TGCGCCAGCAGCTTCGGGACTAGCGGGAGCCACGAGCAGTACTTC

clone size: .
V gene: TRBV7-9
J gene: TRBJ2-3
D gene: TRBD2
CDR3 protein: CASSPPRGLVADTQYF
CDR3 DNA: TGTGCCAGCAGCCCACCCCGCGGACTAGTTGCCGATACGCAGTATTTT

clone size: once
V gene: TRBV29-1
J gene: TRBJ1-4
D gene: .
CDR3 protein: CSVGGPSNEKLFF
CDR3 DNA: TGCAGCGTTGGAGGTCCATCTAATGAAAAACTGTTTTTT

clone size: few
V gene: TRBV20-1
J gene: TRBJ1-2
D gene: .
CDR3 protein: CSARDERMSF
CDR3 DNA: TGCAGTGCTAGAGATGAGCGGATGAGCTTC

clone size: once
V gene: TRBV5-6
J gene: TRBJ1-1
D gene: .
CDR3 protein: CASSLEGDLPTEAFF
CDR3 DNA: TGTGCCAGCAGCTTGGAGGGGGATCTTCCCACTGAAGCTTTCTTT

clone size: .
V gene: TRBV18
J gene: TRBJ2-1
D gene: .
CDR3 protein: CASSADIPEQFF
CDR3 DNA: TGTGCCAGCTCAGCGGACATCCCTGAGCAGTTCTTC

clone size: .
V gene: TRBV2
J gene: TRBJ2-7
D gene: .
CDR3 protein: CASKRTGGETYEQYF
CDR3 DNA: TGTGCCAGCAAGAGAACAGGGGGGGAGACCTACGAGCAGTACTTC

clone size: .
V gene: TRBV11-3
J gene: TRBJ2-3
D gene: .
CDR3 protein: CASSSGLGIDTQYF
CDR3 DNA: TGTGCCAGCAGCTCGGGACTCGGGATAGATACGCAGTATTTT

clone size: .
V gene: TRBV20-1
J gene: TRBJ2-7
D gene: .
CDR3 protein: CSAREGHEQYF
CDR3 DNA: TGCAGTGCTAGAGAGGGACATGAGCAGTACTTC

clone size: .
V gene: TRBV7-9
J gene: TRBJ2-3
D gene: .
CDR3 protein: CASSFGTGGTDTQYF
CDR3 DNA: TGTGCCAGCAGCTTTGGGACGGGGGGCACAGATACGCAGTATTTT

clone size: .
V gene: TRBV27
J gene: TRBJ2-1
D gene: TRBD1
CDR3 protein: CASHRGTGKQFF
CDR3 DNA: TGTGCCAGCCACAGGGGGACGGGGAAGCAGTTCTTC

clone size: once
V gene: TRBV7-9
J gene: TRBJ1-3
D gene: .
CDR3 protein: CASSRVRVGEESGNTIYF
CDR3 DNA: TGTGCCAGCAGTCGGGTCAGGGTTGGTGAGGAGTCTGGAAACACCATATATTTT

clone size: .
V gene: TRBV30
J gene: TRBJ2-7
D gene: .
CDR3 protein: CAWSRSYEQYF
CDR3 DNA: TGTGCCTGGAGCCGTAGCTACGAGCAGTACTTC

clone size: .
V gene: TRBV4-1
J gene: TRBJ1-1
D gene: .
CDR3 protein: CASSQDWGGTEAFF
CDR3 DNA: TGCGCCAGCAGCCAAGATTGGGGCGGAACTGAAGCTTTCTTT

clone size: .
V gene: TRBV6-1
J gene: TRBJ1-3
D gene: .
CDR3 protein: CASREGWVGNTIYF
CDR3 DNA: TGTGCCAGCAGAGAGGGATGGGTCGGAAACACCATATATTTT

clone size: once
V gene: TRBV9
J gene: TRBJ2-7
D gene: TRBD2
CDR3 protein: CASSGGGEQYF
CDR3 DNA: TGTGCCAGCAGCGGGGGGGGCGAGCAGTACTTC

clone size: once
V gene: TRBV18
J gene: TRBJ1-4
D gene: TRBD1
CDR3 protein: CAGSSPSRDRGSELFF
CDR3 DNA: TGTGCTGGAAGCTCACCGTCTAGGGACAGGGGGTCAGAACTGTTTTTT

clone size: .
V gene: TRBV28
J gene: TRBJ1-2
D gene: .
CDR3 protein: CASSFSHPNYGYTF
CDR3 DNA: TGTGCCAGCAGTTTTAGCCACCCTAACTATGGCTACACCTTC

clone size: .
V gene: TRBV4-1
J gene: TRBJ2-3
D gene: .
CDR3 protein: CASSQDDSARLTDTQYF
CDR3 DNA: TGCGCCAGCAGCCAAGATGATTCGGCTAGACTTACAGATACGCAGTATTTT

clone size: .
V gene: TRBV6-5
J gene: TRBJ2-7
D gene: TRBD2
CDR3 protein: CASSYSGGRAFYEQYF
CDR3 DNA: TGTGCCAGCAGTTACTCGGGCGGGAGGGCCTTTTACGAGCAGTACTTC

clone size: .
V gene: TRBV15
J gene: TRBJ2-5
D gene: TRBD2
CDR3 protein: CATSRRLAGGSETQYF
CDR3 DNA: TGTGCCACCAGCAGGCGACTAGCGGGAGGGAGTGAGACCCAGTACTTC

clone size: .
V gene: TRBV7-2
J gene: TRBJ2-7
D gene: TRBD2
CDR3 protein: CASSLVSEASGTPYEQYF
CDR3 DNA: TGTGCCAGCAGCTTAGTTTCTGAGGCTAGCGGCACCCCCTACGAGCAGTACTTC

clone size: .
V gene: TRBV19
J gene: TRBJ1-1
D gene: TRBD1
CDR3 protein: CATTPGTAVFKYTEAFF
CDR3 DNA: TGTGCCACCACACCCGGGACAGCCGTTTTTAAATACACTGAAGCTTTCTTT

clone size: .
V gene: TRBV19
J gene: TRBJ2-2
D gene: .
CDR3 protein: CASSPGQTDTGELFF
CDR3 DNA: TGTGCCAGTAGTCCCGGACAGACCGACACCGGGGAGCTGTTTTTT

clone size: .
V gene: TRBV6-1
J gene: TRBJ2-4
D gene: TRBD1
CDR3 protein: CASSEARGTGTKNIQYF
CDR3 DNA: TGTGCCAGCAGTGAAGCGCGAGGGACAGGAACGAAAAACATTCAGTACTTC

clone size: once
V gene: TRBV5-1
J gene: TRBJ2-7
D gene: .
CDR3 protein: CASSFMPGRGTYEQYF
CDR3 DNA: TGCGCCAGCAGCTTTATGCCAGGGCGGGGCACCTACGAGCAGTACTTC

clone size: .
V gene: TRBV5-4
J gene: TRBJ2-7
D gene: .
CDR3 protein: CASSFISTVNPYEQYF
CDR3 DNA: TGTGCCAGCAGCTTTATTTCGACTGTGAATCCTTACGAGCAGTACTTC

clone size: .
V gene: TRBV28
J gene: TRBJ1-2
D gene: TRBD1
CDR3 protein: CASSRTGLPANYGYTF
CDR3 DNA: TGTGCCAGCAGCCGGACAGGCCTCCCCGCTAACTATGGCTACACCTTC

clone size: .
V gene: TRBV27
J gene: TRBJ1-2
D gene: .
CDR3 protein: CASSTGNWGYTF
CDR3 DNA: TGTGCCAGCAGCACCGGGAATTGGGGCTACACCTTC

clone size: .
V gene: TRBV9
J gene: TRBJ2-7
D gene: TRBD2
CDR3 protein: CASRGGLAVPYEQYF
CDR3 DNA: TGTGCCAGCCGAGGCGGACTAGCGGTGCCCTACGAGCAGTACTTC

clone size: .
V gene: TRBV27
J gene: TRBJ2-1
D gene: .
CDR3 protein: CASTRLPNNEQFF
CDR3 DNA: TGTGCCAGCACCCGACTACCTAACAATGAGCAGTTCTTC

clone size: .
V gene: TRBV29-1
J gene: TRBJ2-5
D gene: TRBD1
CDR3 protein: CSVGGQGGETQYF
CDR3 DNA: TGCAGCGTAGGCGGACAGGGGGGTGAGACCCAGTACTTC

clone size: .
V gene: TRBV2
J gene: TRBJ1-1
D gene: .
CDR3 protein: CASRGSEAFF
CDR3 DNA: TGTGCCAGTCGGGGTAGTGAAGCTTTCTTT